The subject of this entry is one TCR beta chain. Its antigen is unknown. Then a second PCR, running about 6 to 12 cycles, was carried out with a sample-barcoded 5' primer and a J-beta primer mix. TCRdb called the 5' RACE reads again in MiXCR, with one record for every CDR3 protein. The sample yields about 1.6 million distinct CDR3 sequences, approximately 32% seen once. These data belong to a study of blood T cells in healthy people across ages. Points from the study as a whole: Donor CMV status, an unknown factor, possibly confounded changes in expanded clonotypes. Whereas aged donors had fewer naive CD4+ cells, long-lived donors had more of them and higher diversity.

The V gene's germline CDR1 is MNHNS and CDR2 SASEGT. The CDR3 length is 16 residues. The junction had 14 bases not matched to a gene; V was cut back by 7 bases and J by 3 bases. About 10 milliliters of peripheral blood were drawn from each donor into EDTA-treated tubes. PBMCs numbering at least 6.5 million were isolated per sample. This TCR came from a woman in her thirties in good health. The sequenced sample was blood. The chain carries TRBV6-1 and TRBJ1-2; 7 nucleotides line up with TRBD1. The CDR3 protein is CASNPQRRGRDYGYTF. The CDR3, as DNA: TGTGCCAGCAATCCCCAAAGGAGGGGGCGCGACTATGGCTACACCTTC.